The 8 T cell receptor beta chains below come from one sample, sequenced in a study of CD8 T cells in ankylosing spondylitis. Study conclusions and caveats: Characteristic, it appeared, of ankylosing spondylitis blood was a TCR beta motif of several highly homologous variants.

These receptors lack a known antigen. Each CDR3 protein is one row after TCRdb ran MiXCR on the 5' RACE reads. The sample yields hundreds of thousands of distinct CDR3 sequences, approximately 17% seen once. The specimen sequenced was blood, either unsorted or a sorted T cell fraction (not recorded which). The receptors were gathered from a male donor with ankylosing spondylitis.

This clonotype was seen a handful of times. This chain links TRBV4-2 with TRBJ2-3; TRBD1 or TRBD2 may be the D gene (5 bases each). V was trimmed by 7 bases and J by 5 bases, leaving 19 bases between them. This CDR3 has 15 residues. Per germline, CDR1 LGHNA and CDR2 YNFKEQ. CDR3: CASNKRGTSGDTQYF. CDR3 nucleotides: TGTGCCAGCAACAAGAGGGGAACGAGCGGAGATACGCAGTATTTT.

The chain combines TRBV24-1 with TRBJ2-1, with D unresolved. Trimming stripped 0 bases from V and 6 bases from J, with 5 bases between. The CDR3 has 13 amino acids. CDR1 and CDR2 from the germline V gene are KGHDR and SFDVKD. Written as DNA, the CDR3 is TGTGCCACCAGTGATTTGGTGAGCAATGAGCAGTTCTTC. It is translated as CATSDLVSNEQFF.

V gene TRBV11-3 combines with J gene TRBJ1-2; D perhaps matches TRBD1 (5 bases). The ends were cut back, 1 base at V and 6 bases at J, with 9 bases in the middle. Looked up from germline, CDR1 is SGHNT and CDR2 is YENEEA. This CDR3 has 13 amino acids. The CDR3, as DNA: TGTGCCAGCAGCTTAGGCAGGGCCCATGGCTACACCTTC. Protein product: CASSLGRAHGYTF.

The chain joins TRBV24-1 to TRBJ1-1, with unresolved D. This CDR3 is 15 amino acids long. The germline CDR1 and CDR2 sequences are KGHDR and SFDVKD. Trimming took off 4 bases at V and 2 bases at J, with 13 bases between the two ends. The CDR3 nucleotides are TGTGCCACCAGTGAGGGCGGCGGGTCAAACACTGAAGCTTTCTTT. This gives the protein CATSEGGGSNTEAFF.

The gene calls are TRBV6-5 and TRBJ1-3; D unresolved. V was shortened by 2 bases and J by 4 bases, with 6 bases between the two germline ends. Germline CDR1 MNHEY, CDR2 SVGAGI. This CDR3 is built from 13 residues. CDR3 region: CASSYDGGNTIYF. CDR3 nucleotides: TGTGCCAGCAGTTACGACGGGGGAAACACCATATATTTT.

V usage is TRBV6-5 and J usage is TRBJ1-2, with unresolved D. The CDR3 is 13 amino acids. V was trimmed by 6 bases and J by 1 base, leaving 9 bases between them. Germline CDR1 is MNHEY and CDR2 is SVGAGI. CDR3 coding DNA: TGTGCCAGCAGCCCTAGCAGTAACTATGGCTACACCTTC. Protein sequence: CASSPSSNYGYTF.

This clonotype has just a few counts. CDR3 sequence (DNA): TGTGCCAGCAGTAACAGGGGAAGCCTTGAGACCCAGTACTTC. As protein: CASSNRGSLETQYF. The chain couples TRBV25-1 to TRBJ2-5, with TRBD1 matching 7 bases. V lost 5 bases and J lost 5; bases outside the gene matches: 8. Germline V lookup: CDR1 MGHDK, CDR2 SYGVNS. CDR3 length equals 14 residues.

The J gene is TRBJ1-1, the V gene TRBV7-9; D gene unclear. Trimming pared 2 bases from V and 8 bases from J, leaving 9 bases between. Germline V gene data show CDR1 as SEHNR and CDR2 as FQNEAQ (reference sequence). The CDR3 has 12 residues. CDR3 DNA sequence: TGTGCCAGCAGCTTACGGAGCGGCGAAGCTTTCTTT. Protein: CASSLRSGEAFF.